This entry lists 14 T cell receptor beta chains sequenced from one sample in a study of cytotoxic CD8 clonotypes in ibrutinib-treated CLL. Repertoires were generated with immunoSEQ multiplex PCR, while TCRdb's copy carries only in-frame clones and drops some. Of around 200,000 clones in the sample, just over 70% were seen once. Sequenced material: PBMCs, taken after 12 months of ibrutinib treatment. The source of these receptors is a human donor with chronic lymphocytic leukemia.

The rearrangement joins TRBV9 to TRBJ2-7; 9 nucleotides agree with TRBD1. The germline CDR1 and CDR2 sequences are SGDLS and YYNGEE. The CDR3 has 15 amino acids. Trimming removed 0 bases from V and 4 bases from J; junction bases left unmatched: 5. The CDR3 region has the DNA TGTGCCAGCAGCGTAGCCCCCGGACAGGGGTACGAGCAGTACTTC. Its protein is CASSVAPGQGYEQYF.

This clone was recorded at least ten times. Relative to the germline gene, one junction end is altered; a read error may explain this. The chain couples TRBV11-2 to TRBJ2-1; no clear D. Germline CDR1 is SGHAT and CDR2 is FQNNGV. The CDR3 length is 11 residues. CDR3 protein: CASSSYDEQFF. CDR3 coding DNA: TGTGCCAGCAGCTCCTACGATGAGCAGTTCTTC. The entire variable domain, with the rest obtained from reference TRBV11-2 and TRBJ2-1, is as follows: EAGVAQSPRYKIIEKRQSVAFWCNPISGHATLYWYQQILGQGPKLLIQFQNNGVVDDSQLPKDRFSAERLKGVDSTLKIQPAKLEDSAVYLCASSSYDEQFFGPGTRLTVL.

This chain links TRBV5-1 with TRBJ2-1; D is unclear. Per the germline V gene, CDR1 is SGHRS and CDR2 is YFSETQ. The V end lost 3 bases, the J end lost 9 bases, and 13 bases lay between the germline ends. The CDR3 loop spans 13 amino acids. The CDR3 DNA is TGCGCCAGCAGCTGGGGATCCGTCGGTGAGCAGTTCTTC. It encodes CASSWGSVGEQFF.

The chain combines TRBV5-1 with TRBJ1-4, with TRBD1 matching over 8 bases. CDR3 length: 16 amino acids. V shed 5 bases, J shed 0 bases, and the junction held 6 bases outside the gene matches. Germline-derived CDR1 and CDR2 are SGHRS and YFSETQ. The CDR3 region has the DNA TGCGCCAGCAGTCAGGGGGCGGTTGCAACTAATGAAAAACTGTTTTTT. Residues: CASSQGAVATNEKLFF.

This clone showed up just a few times. This rearrangement joins TRBV7-9 to TRBJ1-2, with D unclear. The CDR3 is 11 amino acids. Trimming shortened V by 6 bases and J by 6 bases, and 8 bases separated the two germline ends. Germline assignment: CDR1 SEHNR and CDR2 FQNEAQ (reference sequence). The CDR3 region is CASSQYDGYTF. CDR3 bases: TGTGCCAGCAGTCAATATGATGGCTACACCTTC.

This chain connects TRBV9 to TRBJ2-3; D may be TRBD2 (6 bases). V was clipped by 1 base and J by 0 bases, with 9 bases between them. Per germline, CDR1 SGDLS and CDR2 YYNGEE. This CDR3 has 15 residues. CDR3 DNA: TGTGCCAGCAGCGTAAGTAGCGGCAGCACAGATACGCAGTATTTT. Protein sequence: CASSVSSGSTDTQYF.

The chain combines TRBV19 with TRBJ1-3; D gene ambiguous. Trimming shortened V by 7 bases and J by 0 bases, and 16 bases separated the two germline ends. This CDR3 region has 16 residues. The germline CDR1 and CDR2 sequences are LNHDA and SQIVND (reference sequence). CDR3 region: CASKEWAANSGNTIYF. CDR3 bases: TGTGCCAGTAAGGAGTGGGCGGCGAACTCTGGAAACACCATATATTTT.

This clone was seen many times. The chain links TRBV29-1 to TRBJ1-1; no clear D gene. CDR1 SQVTM and CDR2 ANQGSEA come from the germline V gene. V shed 3 bases and J shed 4 bases, with 21 bases lying between them. The CDR3 runs 16 residues. CDR3 region: CSVDGYRAPLGTEAFF. The CDR3 region has the DNA TGCAGCGTTGACGGATACCGGGCCCCCTTAGGCACTGAAGCTTTCTTT. The full variable domain, its missing parts supplied by reference TRBV29-1 and TRBJ1-1, is SAVISQKPSRDICQRGTSLTIQCQVDSQVTMMFWYRQQPGQSLTLIATANQGSEATYESGFVIDKFPISRPNLTFSTLTVSNMSPEDSSIYLCSVDGYRAPLGTEAFFGQGTRLTVV.

In its sample, this clone was seen a few times. CDR3 loop: CASSLQGLFATNEKLFF. The CDR3 region has the DNA TGTGCCAGCAGCCTACAGGGGCTATTTGCAACTAATGAAAAACTGTTTTTT. V and J are TRBV5-6 and TRBJ1-4, with 7 bases matching TRBD1. This CDR3 has 17 residues. Germline V CDR1 and CDR2: SGHDT, YYEEEE. The trim removed 4 bases at V and 0 bases at J, leaving 9 bases unmatched.

V gene TRBV7-3 combines with J gene TRBJ2-3; TRBD2 aligns across 10 bases. Germline V CDR1 and CDR2: SGHTA, FQGTGA. This CDR3 is 18 amino acids long. The junction had 18 bases not matched to a gene; V was cut back by 5 bases and J by 7 bases. The DNA for the CDR3 is TGTGCCAGCAGCGTAGCGGGAGGCGCGGCCCTCGGCGGCTATACGCAGTATTTT. The encoded protein is CASSVAGGAALGGYTQYF.

This clone came up a few times. The gene calls are TRBV9 and TRBJ2-1, with 10 bases lining up with TRBD1. V lost 3 bases to trimming and J lost 6 bases; unmatched junction nucleotides: 6. CDR3 length equals 15 residues. Germline CDR1 SGDLS, CDR2 YYNGEE. The CDR3 is CASSARTGGFNEQFF. Here the CDR3 DNA reads TGTGCCAGCAGCGCTCGGACAGGGGGGTTCAATGAGCAGTTCTTC.

This clone was counted at least ten times. CDR3 region: CAGGDSYNEQFF. For the CDR3, the DNA is TGTGCCGGGGGGGATTCCTACAATGAGCAGTTCTTC. The V call is TRBV27, the J call TRBJ2-1; 7 bases line up with TRBD2. The CDR3 loop spans 12 amino acids. The germline V gene encodes CDR1 MNHEY and CDR2 SMNVEV (reference sequence). The V and J ends lost 11 bases and 1 base, in that order; junction bases with no gene match: 2.

The rearrangement uses TRBV7-9 and TRBJ2-3; a possible D gene is TRBD2 (6 bases). CDR3 size: 15 residues. Germline-derived CDR1 and CDR2 are SEHNR and FQNEAQ (reference sequence). V dropped 3 bases and J dropped 3 bases, with 13 bases sitting between them. CDR3 residues: CASSFQGGRTDTQYF. The CDR3 nucleotides are TGTGCCAGCAGCTTCCAGGGAGGAAGGACAGATACGCAGTATTTT.

The CDR3 region is CASSTRQGLNTEAFF. The CDR3 DNA reads TGTGCCAGCAGCACGCGACAGGGACTGAACACTGAAGCTTTCTTT. V gene TRBV11-3 combines with J gene TRBJ1-1; 7 nucleotides match TRBD1. V lost 5 bases and J lost 0; bases outside the gene matches: 6. CDR1 and CDR2 from the germline V gene are SGHNT and YENEEA. The CDR3 runs to 15 residues.